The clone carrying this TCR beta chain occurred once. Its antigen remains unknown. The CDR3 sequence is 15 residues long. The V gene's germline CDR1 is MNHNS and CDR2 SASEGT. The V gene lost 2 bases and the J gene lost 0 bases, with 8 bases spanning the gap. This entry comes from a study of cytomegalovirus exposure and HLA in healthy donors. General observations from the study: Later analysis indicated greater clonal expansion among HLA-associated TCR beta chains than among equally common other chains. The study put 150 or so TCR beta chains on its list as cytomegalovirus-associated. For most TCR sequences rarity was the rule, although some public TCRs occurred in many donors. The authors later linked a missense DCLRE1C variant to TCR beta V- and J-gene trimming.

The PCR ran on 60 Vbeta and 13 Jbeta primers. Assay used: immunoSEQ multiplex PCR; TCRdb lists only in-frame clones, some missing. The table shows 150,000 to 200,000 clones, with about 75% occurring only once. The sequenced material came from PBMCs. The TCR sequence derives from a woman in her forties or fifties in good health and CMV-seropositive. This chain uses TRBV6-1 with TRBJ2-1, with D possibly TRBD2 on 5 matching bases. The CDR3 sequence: CASSERRSSYNEQFF. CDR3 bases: TGTGCCAGCAGTGAAAGGAGGAGCTCCTACAATGAGCAGTTCTTC.